One T cell receptor beta chain is described in this entry. This clonotype has just a few counts. Its target antigen remains unknown. Base quality data are lacking; no much larger clone is found one base away. The CDR3 measures 15 amino acids from cysteine to phenylalanine. Solely the CDR3 DNA is kept, with 45 bases framed from the first base. V is pruned by 4 bases and J by 8 bases, leaving 8 bases of the junction without a gene match. The entry originates in a study of molecular identifiers for immune sequencing clone quantification (dated by TCRdb to the late 2010s). Context from the whole study: For a replicate experiment, RNA from around 20,000 or 100,000 naive CD8 T cells was divided into five aliquots, of which four were sequenced. CD8 T cells were used in a methods study to benchmark molecular-identifier clustering-based TCR repertoire sequencing (MIDCIRS) and TCR RNA copy counting.

Library prep was done by PCR. Sequencer: NextSeq 500. Preparation of bulk TCR libraries followed a previously described approach, with the TCR primers listed in Table S5. The Qiagen AllPrep DNA/RNA kit was used to purify total RNA. Before analysis, reads from multiple sequencing runs of the same library were pooled. On the authors' methods: Reads were retained only if their TCR constant sequence matched exactly, and those retained reads were trimmed to 150 nt and grouped according to their 12-nt molecular barcodes. Reads in each barcode group were sub-clustered using a 15% Levenshtein threshold, and a quality-weighted consensus sequence was built for each RNA molecule. Non-functional sequences were discarded, and so were lower-count sequences lying one edit away from another sequence. On the basis of fitting two negative binomial distributions, barcode sub-clusters with fewer than 20% of the maximum read count were discarded. TCRdb reanalyzed the raw reads on its own, using fastp at Q25 for trimming and MiXCR for clone calling, and kept in-frame beta chains. Identical CDR3 proteins give one entry, which carries the most common genes and DNA. The V and J calls and clone size are TCRdb's, not the authors'. Across this sample there are 490,000 or so distinct CDR3 sequences, with around 25% seen only once. Around 0.78% of the sample is in the top ten clones.

Libraries of naive CD8 T cells were generated from roughly 21,000 to 960,000 sorted cells, with 10%, 30% or 50% of the purified RNA used. Naive CD8 T cells, defined as CD8+CD4-CCR7+CD45RA+, were FACS-sorted into RLT Plus buffer on a BD FACSAria II. To test detection sensitivity, Jurkat RNA equal to ten TCR copies was added to samples of about 18,000-1,100,000 naive CD8 T cells. Enrichment of CD8 T cells was done with RosetteSep CD8+ T Cell Enrichment Cocktail plus Ficoll-Paque, and ACK red cell lysis came afterward. The study at large found these results: Spiked-in Jurkat TCR RNA equal to a single cell's worth was reported to be detectable even within 1,200,000 naive CD8 T cells. When barcode sub-clustering was left out, chimeric consensus sequences inflated TCR diversity, with chimeras reaching as high as 47%. In CMV-specific effector cells, over 99% of molecules were held by clones above 20 RNA copies, whereas under 1% of molecules were held by such clones in naive cells. The naive libraries included spiked-in Jurkat TCR RNA (10 copies' worth), and this Jurkat TCR RNA is not part of the donor repertoire. Highly expanded clone sizes could be underestimated because identical TCR molecules may share a barcode. Modeling estimated around 3.2 recovered TCR RNA copies per cell, compared with about 10 by digital PCR, which implies 25% to 30% capture efficiency.

This TCR derives from a human donor in good health. Some libraries in this study had Jurkat cell RNA spiked in. Sequencing was done on a sample of naive CD8+ T cells from blood, with Jurkat cell RNA spiked in. The label giving this sample's cell subset or site can be read as: FACS-sorted CD8+CD4-CCR7+CD45RA+ naive T cells. The chain joins TRBV12-3 or TRBV12-4 to TRBJ1-4, with 9 bases matching TRBD1. The base sequence is TGTGCCAGCAGTTCGACAGGGGGGTTAAACGAAAAACTGTTTTTT. Its product reads: CASSSTGGLNEKLFF.